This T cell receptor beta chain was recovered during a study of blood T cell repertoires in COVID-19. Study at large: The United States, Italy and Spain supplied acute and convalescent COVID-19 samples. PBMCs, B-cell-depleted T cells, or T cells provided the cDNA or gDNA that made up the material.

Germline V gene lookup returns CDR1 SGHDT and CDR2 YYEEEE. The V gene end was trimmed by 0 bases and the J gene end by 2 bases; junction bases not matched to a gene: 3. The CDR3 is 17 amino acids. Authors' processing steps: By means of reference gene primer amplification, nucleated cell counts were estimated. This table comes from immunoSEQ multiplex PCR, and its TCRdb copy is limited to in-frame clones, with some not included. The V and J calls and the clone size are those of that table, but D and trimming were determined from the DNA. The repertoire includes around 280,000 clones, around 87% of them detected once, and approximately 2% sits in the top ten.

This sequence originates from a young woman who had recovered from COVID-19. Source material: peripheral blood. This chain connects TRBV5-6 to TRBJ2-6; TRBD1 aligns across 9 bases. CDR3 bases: TGTGCCAGCAGCTTGGACAGGGGGCTTACTGGGGCCAACGTCCTGACTTTC. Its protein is CASSLDRGLTGANVLTF.